A single sample gave rise to the 10 T cell receptor beta chains below, sequenced in a study of blood T cell repertoires in COVID-19. Measured with immunoSEQ multiplex PCR; TCRdb has only the in-frame clones, and not every one. The table lists under 350,000 clones, about 85% of them singletons. What was sequenced was peripheral blood. The receptors come from a human donor in a cohort sampled during active COVID-19.

The chain couples TRBV28 to TRBJ1-5; TRBD1 matches at 8 bases. The CDR3 totals 18 residues. Germline V gene sequence: CDR1 MDHEN, CDR2 SYDVKM. Trimming cost V 6 bases and J 3 bases; bases outside gene matches: 16. CDR3 in DNA: TGTGCCAGCAGCCGAAATATCGGGACAGGAACTTCCAATCAGCCCCAGCATTTT. The encoded protein is CASSRNIGTGTSNQPQHF. The full variable domain, its missing parts supplied by reference TRBV28 and TRBJ1-5, is DVKVTQSSRYLVKRTGEKVFLECVQDMDHENMFWYRQDPGLGLRLIYFSYDVKMKEKGDIPEGYSVSREKKERFSLILESASTNQTSMYLCASSRNIGTGTSNQPQHFGDGTRLSIL.

The chain uses TRBV11-3 and TRBJ1-5; D is undetermined. The CDR3 runs 19 residues. Trimming stripped 1 base from V and 5 bases from J, with 24 bases between. Germline V gene lookup returns CDR1 SGHNT and CDR2 YENEEA. The CDR3 spells CASSLVTRAGIKSYQPQHF. The CDR3 DNA reads TGTGCCAGCAGCTTAGTTACCCGAGCCGGGATAAAATCCTATCAGCCCCAGCATTTT.

The chain employs TRBV6-5 and TRBJ2-5, with 7 bases lining up with TRBD1. After removal of 5 bases from V and 5 bases from J, the junction contained 5 bases not matched to a gene. In germline, CDR1 is MNHEY, CDR2 SVGAGI. This CDR3 has 13 amino acids. CDR3 in amino acids: CASSLTGRETQYF. As DNA, the CDR3 is TGTGCCAGCAGTCTGACAGGGCGGGAGACCCAGTACTTC.

The genes are TRBV23-1 and TRBJ1-6; TRBD1 matches 8 bases. TRBV23-1 is marked as an open reading frame, function uncertain. CDR3 length: 14 amino acids. Trimming at V came to 4 bases and at J to 10 bases, leaving 6 bases not matched to a gene. The CDR3 bases are TGCGCCAGCAGTCTCGGACAGGGTGAATCACCCCTCCACTTT. It translates to CASSLGQGESPLHF.

V and J are TRBV27 and TRBJ1-1; 10 bases fit TRBD1. The CDR3 has 12 residues. The junction had 8 bases not matched to a gene; V was cut back by 8 bases and J by 11 bases. Germline values: CDR1 MNHEY, CDR2 SMNVEV (reference sequence). The CDR3 spells CASVPGQGGAFF. Here the CDR3 DNA reads TGTGCCAGCGTCCCAGGACAGGGGGGGGCTTTCTTT.

This clone was detected once. J is TRBJ2-1 and V is TRBV5-4; 11 bases agree with TRBD2. Unmatched junction bases numbered 10, after V lost 4 bases and J lost 1 base. The CDR3 length is 18 residues. Per germline, CDR1 SGHNT and CDR2 YYREEE (reference sequence). The CDR3 is CASSPGTSGFRSYNEQFF. Written as DNA, the CDR3 is TGTGCCAGCAGCCCCGGGACTAGCGGTTTTCGGTCCTACAATGAGCAGTTCTTC. Filled out from reference TRBV5-4 and TRBJ2-1, the complete variable domain reads ETGVTQSPTHLIKTRGQQVTLRCSSQSGHNTVSWYQQALGQGPQFIFQYYREEENGRGNFPPRFSGLQFPNYSSELNVNALELDDSALYLCASSPGTSGFRSYNEQFFGPGTRLTVL.

This chain links TRBV5-1 with TRBJ2-2, with 7 nucleotides matching TRBD2. With V trimmed by 4 bases and J by 5 bases, 8 bases remained unmatched. The CDR3 contains 15 residues. Looked up from germline, CDR1 is SGHRS and CDR2 is YFSETQ. As DNA, the CDR3 is TGCGCCAGCAGCCCGGAACCGGGGGGTACCGGGGAGCTGTTTTTT. Protein sequence: CASSPEPGGTGELFF.

The chain couples TRBV7-2 to TRBJ2-2, with D possibly being TRBD2 (5 bases). The CDR3 runs to 15 residues. Germline V gene data show CDR1 as SGHTA and CDR2 as FQGNSA. V dropped 3 bases and J dropped 2 bases, with 10 bases sitting between them. The CDR3 nucleotides are TGTGCCAGCAGCTTCGGAGCGGCTAACACCGGGGAGCTGTTTTTT. Amino acid sequence: CASSFGAANTGELFF.

V is TRBV18 and J is TRBJ2-2, with 9 bases aligning to TRBD2. Unmatched junction bases numbered 6, after V lost 0 bases and J lost 7 bases. CDR1 KGHSH and CDR2 LQKENI come from the germline V gene. The CDR3 sequence is 16 residues long. CDR3 protein: CASSPPGTSLNGELFF. The DNA of the CDR3 is TGTGCCAGCTCACCACCGGGGACTAGCCTAAACGGGGAGCTGTTTTTT.

The chain uses TRBV7-9 and TRBJ2-6, with 9 bases fitting TRBD1. After removal of 6 bases from V and 1 base from J, the junction contained 4 bases not matched to a gene. Germline lookup yields CDR1 SEHNR and CDR2 FQNEAQ (reference sequence). This CDR3 contains 16 residues. The CDR3 DNA is TGTGCCAGCAGACGACAGGGGGGGTCTGGGGCCAACGTCCTGACTTTC. It codes for CASRRQGGSGANVLTF.